What follows is one TCR beta chain and its context. Antigen: not known. Every participating donor contributed about 10 milliliters of peripheral blood through a draw. Samples had at least 7 million PBMCs isolated from them. It was with a sample-barcoded 5' primer and a J-beta primer mix that a second PCR of about 7 to 12 cycles was run. TCRdb re-derived calls from the 5' RACE reads in MiXCR, one entry per CDR3 protein. The sample lists some 670,000 distinct CDR3 sequences, about 51% occurring once. This entry comes from a study of blood T cells in healthy people across ages. Study-level results: Because donor CMV status was unknown, expanded clonotype changes were possibly confounded. It was the long-lived donors that had more naive CD4+ cells and higher diversity than aged donors.

The CDR3 is made up of 15 amino acids. The V gene lost 4 bases and the J gene lost 5 bases, with 17 bases spanning the gap. Germline V gene sequence: CDR1 SNHLY, CDR2 FYNNEI. The receptor was isolated from a woman older than 75 in good health. The sample consisted of blood. The chain couples TRBV2 to TRBJ1-2, with D maybe TRBD1 (6 bases). CDR3 loop: CASSVGGGVSYGYTF. The CDR3 bases are TGTGCCAGCAGTGTCGGTGGGGGCGTCAGTTATGGCTACACCTTC. The full variable domain, in which reference TRBV2 and TRBJ1-2 provide the parts outside the CDR3, is EPEVTQTPSHQVTQMGQEVILRCVPISNHLYFYWYRQILGQKVEFLVSFYNNEISEKSEIFDDQFSVERPDGSNFTLKIRSTKLEDSAMYFCASSVGGGVSYGYTFGSGTRLTVV.